A single sample gave rise to the 9 T cell receptor beta chains below, sequenced in a study of blood T cell repertoires in COVID-19. TCRdb's table, derived via immunoSEQ multiplex PCR, lists solely in-frame clones and lacks some. This table holds about 40,000 clones, about four fifths found once. Sequencing was done on a sample of peripheral blood. These TCRs come from a woman aged 60-70 years with acute or convalescent COVID-19.

The V call is TRBV19, the J call TRBJ2-5; TRBD2 aligns across 10 bases. Germline lookup yields CDR1 LNHDA and CDR2 SQIVND (reference sequence). With 5 bases clipped from V and 4 bases from J, the junction kept 4 bases outside the gene matches. The CDR3 is made up of 14 amino acids. The DNA of the CDR3 is TGTGCCAGTAGTGATCGACTAGCGGGAGAGACCCAGTACTTC. The encoded protein is CASSDRLAGETQYF.

The V call is TRBV4-1, the J call TRBJ1-5; D ambiguous. The CDR3 contains 18 residues. V lost 4 bases to trimming and J lost 0 bases, with 19 bases between them. Germline V gene data show CDR1 as MGHRA and CDR2 as YSYEKL. The DNA for the CDR3 is TGCGCCAGCAGCCCCCAGAGTGGGCCCGCTGTTAGCAATCAGCCCCAGCATTTT. Translating gives CASSPQSGPAVSNQPQHF.

This clone has just a few counts. The V call is TRBV11-2, the J call TRBJ1-2; 7 bases line up with TRBD1. The CDR3 contains 12 residues. CDR1 and CDR2 (germline): SGHAT, FQNNGV. The V and J ends lost 5 bases and 6 bases, in that order; junction bases with no gene match: 3. The CDR3 DNA is TGTGCCAGCAGCAGACAGGGCGATGGCTACACCTTC. Amino acid sequence: CASSRQGDGYTF.

The chain recombines TRBV3-1 (or the pseudogene TRBV3-2) with TRBJ2-2, with TRBD1 matching over 10 bases. V lost 4 bases to trimming and J lost 4 bases; unmatched junction nucleotides: 6. This CDR3 region has 16 residues. CDR1 is LGHDT, CDR2 YNNKEL, per germline (reference sequence). CDR3 coding DNA: TGTGCCAGCAGCCTATGGGACAGGGGCATCACCGGGGAGCTGTTTTTT. It translates to CASSLWDRGITGELFF.

Only one count was recorded for this clone. The chain links TRBV7-3 to TRBJ1-1; D might be TRBD1 (5 bases). Between the trimmed V and J ends, which lost 6 bases and 3 bases, there was a span of 11 bases. The CDR3 consists of 13 residues. Germline V gene data show CDR1 as SGHTA and CDR2 as FQGTGA. The CDR3 DNA is TGTGCCAGCAGTCCGGACACACACACTGAAGCTTTCTTT. Encoded protein: CASSPDTHTEAFF.

The chain uses TRBV27 and TRBJ2-7; tentative D call: TRBD2 (6 bases). Germline CDR1 and CDR2: MNHEY and SMNVEV (reference sequence). The CDR3 is 14 amino acids. Trimming left V 5 bases short and J 2 bases short, with 13 bases between. CDR3 nucleotides: TGTGCCAGCAGTCTTCTGCGGGGCACCTACGAGCAGTACTTC. Residues: CASSLLRGTYEQYF.

This chain uses TRBV7-3 with TRBJ2-2, with D unclear. Trimming removed 5 bases at V and 4 bases at J, with 8 bases between. Germline V gene sequence: CDR1 SGHTA, CDR2 FQGTGA. This CDR3 is 13 amino acids long. CDR3 residues: CASSTTGTGELFF. For the CDR3, the DNA is TGTGCCAGCAGCACAACGGGCACCGGGGAGCTGTTTTTT.

The genes are TRBV12-5 and TRBJ1-5, with D tentatively TRBD1 (6 bases). Trimming left V 0 bases short and J 5 bases short, with 14 bases between. The CDR3 runs to 16 residues. The V gene's germline CDR1 is LGHNT and CDR2 FRNRAP. CDR3 coding DNA: TGTGCTAGTGGTTTGGTAAGTTCGGCAGGGGATCAGCCCCAGCATTTT. Residues: CASGLVSSAGDQPQHF.

The chain combines TRBV5-5 with TRBJ2-2; 10 bases map to TRBD2. Germline-derived CDR1 and CDR2 are SGHKS and YYEKEE (reference sequence). The V and J ends lost 3 bases and 0 bases, in that order; junction bases with no gene match: 2. The length of the CDR3 is 16 residues. The CDR3 DNA reads as TGTGCCAGCAGCTCACTAGCGGGGACGAACACCGGGGAGCTGTTTTTT. Protein product: CASSSLAGTNTGELFF.